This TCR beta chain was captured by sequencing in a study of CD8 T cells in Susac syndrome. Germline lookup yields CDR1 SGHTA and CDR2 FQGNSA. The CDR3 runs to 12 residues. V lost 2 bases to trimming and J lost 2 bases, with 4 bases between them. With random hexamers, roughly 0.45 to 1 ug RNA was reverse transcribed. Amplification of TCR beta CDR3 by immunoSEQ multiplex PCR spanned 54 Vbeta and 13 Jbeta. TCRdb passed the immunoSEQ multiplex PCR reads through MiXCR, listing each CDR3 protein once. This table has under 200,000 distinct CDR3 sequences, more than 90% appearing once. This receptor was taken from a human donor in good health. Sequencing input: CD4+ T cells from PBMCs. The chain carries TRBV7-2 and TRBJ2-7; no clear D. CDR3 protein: CASSLTAYEQYF. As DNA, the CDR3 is TGTGCCAGCAGCTTAACAGCCTACGAGCAGTACTTC.